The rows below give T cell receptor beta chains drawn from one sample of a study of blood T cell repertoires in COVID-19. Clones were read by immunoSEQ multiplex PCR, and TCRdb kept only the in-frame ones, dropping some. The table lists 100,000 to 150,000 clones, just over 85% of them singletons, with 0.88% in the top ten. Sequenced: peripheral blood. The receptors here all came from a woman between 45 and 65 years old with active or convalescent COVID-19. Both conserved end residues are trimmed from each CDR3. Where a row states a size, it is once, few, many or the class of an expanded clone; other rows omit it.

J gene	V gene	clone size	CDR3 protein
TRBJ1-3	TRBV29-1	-	SVRWTSGNTIY
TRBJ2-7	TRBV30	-	AWSTLYLNDEQY
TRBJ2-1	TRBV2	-	ASSERRGTEGHEQF
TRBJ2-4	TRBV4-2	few	ASSQAVGGAIQY
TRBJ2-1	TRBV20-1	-	SASKSAGNFRGEQF
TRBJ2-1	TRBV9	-	ASSPSGGRGYNEQF
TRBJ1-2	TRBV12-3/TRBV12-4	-	ASSYSQNYGYT
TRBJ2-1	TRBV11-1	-	ASSLPTSGRWYEQF
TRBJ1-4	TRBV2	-	ASRERGQPNEKLF
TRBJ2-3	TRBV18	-	ASSPIKGVADTQY
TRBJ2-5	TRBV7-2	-	ASSFSGSSETQY
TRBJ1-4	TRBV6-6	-	ASSTGGWAEKLF
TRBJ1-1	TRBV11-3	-	ASSLGRVSEAF
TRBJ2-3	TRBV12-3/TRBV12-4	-	ASSSFRDTQY
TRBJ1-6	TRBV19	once	ASSEFEGGNSPLH